This T cell receptor (beta chain) originates from a study of PD-L1 blockade in urothelial cancer. Looking at the study overall: Male patients with bladder-origin urothelial cancer numbered about 90% of the roughly 30.

This clone has just a few counts. Repertoires were generated with immunoSEQ multiplex PCR, while TCRdb's copy carries only in-frame clones and drops some. The data contain 50,000 to 55,000 clones, roughly 75% of them singletons. The J segment lost 6 bases and the V segment lost 5 bases, leaving 1 base of the junction unmatched. Germline values: CDR1 SGHVS, CDR2 FQNEAQ. CDR3 length: 11 amino acids. The time point here: pretreatment peripheral blood. The V gene is TRBV7-8, the J gene TRBJ2-7; 7 nucleotides agree with TRBD1. This TCR was recovered from a man aged 65-85 years with urothelial cancer. Sequencing used PBMCs, obtained around atezolizumab (anti-PD-L1) treatment. The CDR3 protein is CASSHRGEQYF. The CDR3 nucleotides read TGTGCCAGCAGCCACAGGGGCGAGCAGTACTTC.